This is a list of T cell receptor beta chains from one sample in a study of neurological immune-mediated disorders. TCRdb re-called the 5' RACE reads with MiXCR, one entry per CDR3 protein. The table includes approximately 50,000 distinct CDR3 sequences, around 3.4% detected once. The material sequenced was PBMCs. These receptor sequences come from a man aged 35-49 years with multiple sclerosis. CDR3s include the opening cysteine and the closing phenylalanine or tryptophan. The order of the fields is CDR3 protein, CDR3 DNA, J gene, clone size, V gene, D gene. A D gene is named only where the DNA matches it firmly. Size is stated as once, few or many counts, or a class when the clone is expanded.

CASSLGWMGTNYGYTF	TGCGCCAGCAGCTTGGGGTGGATGGGCACAAACTATGGCTACACCTTC	TRBJ1-2	many	TRBV5-1	.
CASSAYGVANEQFF	TGCGCCAGCAGCGCCTACGGGGTCGCCAATGAGCAGTTCTTC	TRBJ2-1	many	TRBV4-1	.
CASSEGLAGDMWELFF	TGTGCCAGCAGTGAGGGACTAGCGGGGGACATGTGGGAGCTGTTTTTT	TRBJ2-2	many	TRBV2	TRBD2
CASSPGHLNTGELFF	TGTGCCAGCAGCCCAGGACACTTGAACACCGGGGAGCTGTTTTTT	TRBJ2-2	many	TRBV9	.
CASSLHRDTLSPLHF	TGTGCCAGCAGTCTACACCGGGACACATTATCACCCCTCCACTTT	TRBJ1-6	many	TRBV6-5	.
CSASTEWGTDTQYF	TGCAGTGCCTCGACGGAATGGGGCACAGATACGCAGTATTTT	TRBJ2-3	many	TRBV20-1	.
CASSYRGGGTDTQYF	TGTGCCAGCAGTTACCGAGGCGGGGGTACAGATACGCAGTATTTT	TRBJ2-3	many	TRBV6-5	TRBD2
CAWGVAGSETQYF	TGTGCCTGGGGGGTAGCGGGTAGCGAGACCCAGTACTTC	TRBJ2-5	many	TRBV30	TRBD2
CSARDSYEQYF	TGCAGTGCTCGGGACAGCTACGAGCAGTACTTC	TRBJ2-7	many	TRBV20-1	TRBD1
CASSQGGAPSHEQYF	TGTGCCAGCAGCCAGGGGGGGGCCCCATCCCACGAGCAGTACTTC	TRBJ2-7	many	TRBV7-3	.
CASSQAASSGANVLTF	TGTGCCAGCAGCCAAGCGGCGAGCTCTGGGGCCAACGTCCTGACTTTC	TRBJ2-6	many	TRBV4-2	.
CASRWTGTSTDTQYF	TGCGCCAGCAGGTGGACAGGAACTAGCACAGATACGCAGTATTTT	TRBJ2-3	many	TRBV5-1	TRBD1